These 18 T cell receptor beta chains were all obtained from the same sample, sequenced in a study of T-cell reconstitution after alpha-beta-depleted transplantation in children. Construction of the TCRbeta library involved unique molecular identifiers. TCRdb re-analysed the PCR reads in MiXCR, keeping a single row per CDR3 protein. The sample records about 540,000 distinct CDR3 sequences, 15% to 20% being singletons. This specimen was PBMCs from the stem cell graft donor, taken from the stem cell graft. The source of these receptors is a human donor who donated a stem cell graft to a child with acute lymphoblastic leukemia.

This chain connects TRBV6-1 to TRBJ2-5; 7 positions match TRBD1. The CDR3 is 13 residues long. Looked up from germline, CDR1 is MNHNS and CDR2 is SASEGT. The trim removed 6 bases at V and 3 bases at J, leaving 4 bases unmatched. For the CDR3, the DNA is TGTGCCAGCAGAGATGACAGGGAAGAGACCCAGTACTTC. This gives the protein CASRDDREETQYF.

V and J are TRBV5-1 and TRBJ2-1, with 10 nucleotides matching TRBD2. Germline V gives CDR1 SGHRS, CDR2 YFSETQ. V was pared by 0 bases and J by 6 bases, with 3 bases of the junction left unmatched. This CDR3 is built from 15 residues. The CDR3 DNA sequence: TGCGCCAGCAGCTTGGTACTAGCGGGGCCCAATGAGCAGTTCTTC. Translating it yields CASSLVLAGPNEQFF. The whole variable domain, remainder taken from reference TRBV5-1 and TRBJ2-1, is KAGVTQTPRYLIKTRGQQVTLSCSPISGHRSVSWYQQTPGQGLQFLFEYFSETQRNKGNFPGRFSGRQFSNSRSEMNVSTLELGDSALYLCASSLVLAGPNEQFFGPGTRLTVL.

This chain links TRBV12-3 or TRBV12-4 with TRBJ2-7, with 8 bases lining up with TRBD2. Losses at the gene ends were 7 bases for V and 7 bases for J; bases not matched to a gene: 12. CDR3 size: 14 residues. The CDR3 sequence: CASTLGGGIWEQYF. CDR3 coding DNA: TGTGCCAGCACCCTGGGCGGGGGGATATGGGAGCAGTACTTC.

This clonotype was recorded a few times. This chain uses TRBV29-1 with TRBJ1-1; D is possibly TRBD1 (5 bases). The CDR3 spans 12 residues. Germline V lookup: CDR1 SQVTM, CDR2 ANQGSEA. V lost 4 bases and J 6 bases, leaving 12 bases between the germline ends. The CDR3 protein is CSVGLATAEAFF. In DNA, the CDR3 is TGCAGCGTTGGTCTTGCGACAGCTGAAGCTTTCTTT.

This rearrangement joins TRBV15 to TRBJ2-5; D is unclear. Germline assignment: CDR1 LNHNV and CDR2 YYDKDF (reference sequence). The CDR3 runs 13 residues. V was clipped by 0 bases and J by 5 bases, with 7 bases between them. The CDR3 here is CATSRDVAETQYF. CDR3 nucleotide sequence: TGTGCCACCAGCAGAGACGTGGCGGAGACCCAGTACTTC.

CDR3 sequence reads: CASSYGTREYQETQYF. In DNA form, the CDR3 reads TGTGCCAGCAGTTACGGGACTAGAGAGTACCAAGAGACCCAGTACTTC. The chain employs TRBV6-2 or TRBV6-3 and TRBJ2-5, with TRBD2 matching 8 bases. The CDR3 covers 16 residues. With V trimmed by 2 bases and J by 0 bases, 5 bases remained unmatched. Germline assignment: CDR1 MNHEY and CDR2 SVGEGT.

Only a few counts were recorded for this clonotype. The J gene is TRBJ2-1, the V gene TRBV5-5; perhaps TRBD2 as D (7 bases). The V end was cut by 4 bases, the J end by 0 bases, with 11 bases between. The germline gives CDR1 SGHKS, CDR2 YYEKEE (reference sequence). This CDR3 is built from 15 residues. The CDR3 region is CASSRGAYSYNEQFF. CDR3 sequence (DNA): TGTGCCAGCAGCCGGGGGGCCTACTCCTACAATGAGCAGTTCTTC.

The rearrangement joins TRBV5-8 to TRBJ2-7; TRBD1 matches 9 bases. Germline V lookup: CDR1 SGHTS, CDR2 YDEGEE. After removal of 3 bases from V and 7 bases from J, the junction contained 8 bases not matched to a gene. This CDR3 is built from 14 residues. The CDR3 nucleotides are TGTGCCAGCAGCTCGGGACAGGGCCTACGGGAGCAGTACTTC. Its protein product is CASSSGQGLREQYF.

V is TRBV5-1 and J is TRBJ2-7; 7 positions agree with TRBD2. CDR1 SGHRS and CDR2 YFSETQ come from the germline V gene. The CDR3 length is 16 residues. Germline trimming cut 0 bases from V and 5 bases from J; bases unmatched to any gene: 11. The CDR3 spells CASSLGVREGPHEQYF. The CDR3 coding sequence is TGCGCCAGCAGCTTGGGGGTTAGGGAGGGCCCCCACGAGCAGTACTTC.

V and J are TRBV12-3 or TRBV12-4 and TRBJ2-1, with 9 bases lining up with TRBD2. This CDR3 region has 18 residues. V lost 1 base, J lost 0 bases, and 7 bases stayed unmatched. In DNA form, the CDR3 reads TGTGCCAGCAGTTTAGAGGCGGGACTAGCAGGCTCCTACAATGAGCAGTTCTTC. As protein: CASSLEAGLAGSYNEQFF.

There are a few counts of this clonotype. This rearrangement joins TRBV3-1 to TRBJ2-2; 7 bases line up with TRBD2. CDR1 LGHDT and CDR2 YNNKEL come from the germline V gene (reference sequence). After removal of 1 base from V and 7 bases from J, the junction contained 6 bases not matched to a gene. The CDR3 extends over 15 amino acids. The CDR3 region has the DNA TGTGCCAGCAGCCAAGGGTTTAGCGGGTACGGGGAGCTGTTTTTT. Amino acids: CASSQGFSGYGELFF.

The V gene is TRBV25-1, the J gene TRBJ2-7, with D uncertain. Trimming left V 0 bases short and J 2 bases short, with 11 bases between. Germline V CDR1 and CDR2: MGHDK, SYGVNS. The CDR3 covers 15 residues. The CDR3 spells CASSEYVGLAYEQYF. CDR3 nucleotides: TGTGCCAGCAGTGAATACGTGGGTCTCGCCTACGAGCAGTACTTC.

The rearrangement links TRBV7-2 to TRBJ2-1; D is perhaps TRBD2 (5 bases). V shed 1 base and J shed 6 bases, with 13 bases lying between them. Germline V gene sequence: CDR1 SGHTA, CDR2 FQGNSA. The length of the CDR3 is 15 residues. The chain's CDR3 is CASSLDPDYGNEQFF. CDR3 nucleotides: TGTGCCAGCAGCTTAGACCCTGACTATGGCAATGAGCAGTTCTTC.

This clonotype showed up just a few times. The chain has TRBV3-1 and TRBJ1-6; D gene ambiguous. The CDR3 length is 12 residues. Trimming stripped 3 bases from V and 11 bases from J, with 8 bases between. Looked up from germline, CDR1 is LGHDT and CDR2 is YNNKEL (reference sequence). The DNA for the CDR3 is TGTGCCAGCAGCCAGGGTAGTGCACCCCTCCACTTT. This sequence encodes CASSQGSAPLHF.

The V gene is TRBV7-6, the J gene TRBJ2-7, with 7 bases lining up with TRBD2. The CDR3 is 15 residues long. V lost 5 bases, J lost 1 base, and 8 bases stayed unmatched. CDR1 and CDR2 from the germline V gene are SGHVS and FNYEAQ. CDR3 sequence: CASSPLTGGSYEQYF. CDR3 nucleotides: TGTGCCAGCAGCCCGCTCACGGGAGGTTCCTACGAGCAGTACTTC.

The V call is TRBV20-1, the J call TRBJ2-1; a weak D match, TRBD2 (6 bases). Germline V gene data show CDR1 as DFQATT and CDR2 as SNEGSKA (reference sequence). This CDR3 spans 12 amino acids. Trimming removed 5 bases from V and 8 bases from J, with 13 bases in between. CDR3 sequence: CSAPLGGDEQFF. The CDR3 DNA follows: TGCAGTGCTCCCCTGGGAGGCGATGAGCAGTTCTTC.

The rearrangement links TRBV20-1 to TRBJ2-1; TRBD2 aligns across 13 bases. V shed 1 base, J shed 4 bases, and the junction held 7 bases outside the gene matches. The CDR3 extends over 17 amino acids. Germline assignment: CDR1 DFQATT and CDR2 SNEGSKA (reference sequence). The CDR3 is CSARGPGLAGLYNEQFF. The CDR3 DNA follows: TGCAGTGCTAGAGGTCCGGGACTAGCGGGACTTTACAATGAGCAGTTCTTC.

This clonotype occurred a few times. The V call is TRBV29-1, the J call TRBJ1-1; 7 bases line up with TRBD1. The CDR3 runs 14 residues. The J segment lost 1 base and the V segment lost 6 bases, leaving 8 bases of the junction unmatched. CDR1 is SQVTM and CDR2 is ANQGSEA in the germline V gene. The CDR3 sequence: CSVLRQGWNTEAFF. The CDR3 coding sequence is TGCAGCGTGCTTAGACAGGGATGGAACACTGAAGCTTTCTTT.